The rows below give T cell receptor beta chains drawn from one sample of a study of blood T cell repertoires in COVID-19. The assay was immunoSEQ multiplex PCR, and TCRdb's table has in-frame clones only and misses some. The sample shows about 45,000 clones, 75% to 85% of them seen only once. Sample: peripheral blood. Every receptor here comes from a man aged 80 or over in a cohort sampled during active COVID-19. Both conserved end residues are part of each CDR3. The D gene is left open where the match is weak. Some rows have no size entry. The others give once, few or many, or a class for an expanded clone.

once	.	TRBV21-1	TRBJ2-1	TGTGCCAGCAGCAAAACGATGAGGGATGAGCAGTTCTTC	CASSKTMRDEQFF
.	TRBD2	TRBV7-2	TRBJ2-7	TGTGCCAGCAGCCAGACCGGGACTAGCGGGGGGGCGAGCTCCTACGAGCAGTACTTC	CASSQTGTSGGASSYEQYF
.	.	TRBV9	TRBJ2-7	TGTGCCAGCAGCGCGTCCCCAGGACAGACCTACGAGCAGTACTTC	CASSASPGQTYEQYF
.	TRBD1	TRBV18	TRBJ2-7	TGTGCCAGCTCACTAACCGGGACAGCTGATTACGAGCAGTACTTC	CASSLTGTADYEQYF
.	.	TRBV11-2	TRBJ2-7	TGTGCCAGCAGCTTATATCTCAGCGTTCGCTCCTACGAGCAGTACTTC	CASSLYLSVRSYEQYF
.	.	TRBV7-9	TRBJ2-3	TGTGCCAGCAGCTCGGGACCAGGGGCGGGCACAGATACGCAGTATTTT	CASSSGPGAGTDTQYF
.	.	TRBV5-1	TRBJ2-6	TGCGCCAGCAGCTTGTCGACAGGCAGCTCTGGGGCCAACGTCCTGACTTTC	CASSLSTGSSGANVLTF
few	TRBD1	TRBV27	TRBJ1-6	TGTGCCAGCAGCCAAAAGGGACAGGGGAATTCACCCCTCCACTTT	CASSQKGQGNSPLHF
.	.	TRBV29-1	TRBJ1-5	TGCAGCGTTGCGGAGAATAGCAATCAGCCCCAGCATTTT	CSVAENSNQPQHF
.	.	TRBV24-1	TRBJ2-7	TGTGCCGTCTCAGACAGGCTAACCTACGAGCAGTACTTC	CAVSDRLTYEQYF
once	.	TRBV20-1	TRBJ1-4	TGCAGTGCTAGTTTAGCGAGATCGACTAATGAAAAACTGTTTTTT	CSASLARSTNEKLFF
.	TRBD2	TRBV7-9	TRBJ2-3	TGTGCCAGCAGCCCACCCTTCCGGGGGGGCCTAGATACGCAGTATTTT	CASSPPFRGGLDTQYF
.	TRBD1	TRBV30	TRBJ2-1	TGTGCCTGGCATACAGGGGCCCTTCGGAATGAGCAGTTCTTC	CAWHTGALRNEQFF
.	.	TRBV7-2	TRBJ1-3	TGTGCCAGCAGCTTAGGCCTAGGTGGAAACACCATATATTTT	CASSLGLGGNTIYF
few	.	TRBV10-1	TRBJ2-3	TGCGCCAGCAGTGAGTCGCCTTACCAGGATACGCAGTATTTT	CASSESPYQDTQYF
.	TRBD1	TRBV7-9	TRBJ1-1	TGTGCCAGCAGCAGAGCGACAGGGCTGAACACTGAAGCTTTCTTT	CASSRATGLNTEAFF
.	TRBD1	TRBV28	TRBJ1-1	TGTGCCAGCAGAAGGGCCGGGACAGGGAGGGGAGCTTTCTTT	CASRRAGTGRGAFF
once	.	TRBV6-2/TRBV6-3	TRBJ1-5	TGTGCCAGCAGTTACTCGGCAGGGATCAATCAGCCCCAGCATTTT	CASSYSAGINQPQHF
.	TRBD1	TRBV6-4	TRBJ1-1	TGTGCCAGCAGTGCCCAGGGGGGTGCGAACACTGAAGCTTTCTTT	CASSAQGGANTEAFF
.	.	TRBV5-1	TRBJ2-2	TGCGCCAGCAGCTTGGAAGGGGCTCCTCGGAGCACCGGGGAGCTGTTTTTT	CASSLEGAPRSTGELFF
.	.	TRBV7-3	TRBJ2-7	TGTGCCAGCAGCTTAATGGGAGGACCCTACGAGCAGTACTTC	CASSLMGGPYEQYF
.	.	TRBV3-1/TRBV3-2	TRBJ2-4	TGTGCCAGCAGCCAAGGAGGACAGAGAGGAGCCAAAAACATTCAGTACTTC	CASSQGGQRGAKNIQYF
.	TRBD1	TRBV2	TRBJ1-1	TGTGCCAGCAGACCGACAGGGGTCCCTAACACTGAAGCTTTCTTT	CASRPTGVPNTEAFF
.	TRBD2	TRBV28	TRBJ2-7	TGTGCCAGCAGTTTAGGGGGGAGGGTAGCTACCTACGAGCAGTACTTC	CASSLGGRVATYEQYF
.	.	TRBV19	TRBJ1-6	TGTGCCAGTAGTATCAAGGCAGGGCTTAATAATTCACCCCTCCACTTT	CASSIKAGLNNSPLHF
.	.	TRBV20-1	TRBJ1-6	TGCAGTGCTAGTACAGGATTCGTCTCCTATAATTCACCCCTCCACTTT	CSASTGFVSYNSPLHF
.	.	TRBV10-3	TRBJ1-2	TGTGCCATCAGTGGGACAGACTATGGCTACACCTTC	CAISGTDYGYTF
few	.	TRBV9	TRBJ2-2	TGTGCCAGCAGCGTAGTGGCAGGGAACACCGGGGAGCTGTTTTTT	CASSVVAGNTGELFF
once	.	TRBV9	TRBJ2-2	TGTGCCAGCAGCTCTATCGGGACACGGAACACCGGGGAGCTGTTTTTT	CASSSIGTRNTGELFF
.	.	TRBV2	TRBJ1-5	TGTGCCAGCAGCCTGAAGGGGAACAATCAGCCCCAGCATTTT	CASSLKGNNQPQHF
.	TRBD1	TRBV5-1	TRBJ1-5	TGCGCCAGCAGCTATGGGACAGGGGTCCAGCCCCAGCATTTT	CASSYGTGVQPQHF
.	.	TRBV7-2	TRBJ2-7	TGTGCCAGCAGCTTAGTCCCCGCGGGTTCCTACGAGCAGTACTTC	CASSLVPAGSYEQYF
.	.	TRBV6-2/TRBV6-3	TRBJ2-2	TGTGCCAGCAGTGGACCCGGACGGACAACGAACACCGGGGAGCTGTTTTTT	CASSGPGRTTNTGELFF
.	.	TRBV28	TRBJ2-1	TGTGCCAGCAGTGGGGGCCGCACCGACCAGTTCTTC	CASSGGRTDQFF
.	.	TRBV7-9	TRBJ1-1	TGTGCCAGCAGCTTAGAGGGAGGCACTGAAGCTTTCTTT	CASSLEGGTEAFF
.	.	TRBV5-5	TRBJ2-5	TGTGCCAGCAGTGTGCCGGCTGGGGCACAAGAGACCCAGTACTTC	CASSVPAGAQETQYF
.	TRBD1	TRBV30	TRBJ2-6	TGTGCCTGGAGGAGGGACAGGGTACGCTCTGGGGCCAACGTCCTGACTTTC	CAWRRDRVRSGANVLTF
few	.	TRBV9	TRBJ2-3	TGTGCCAGCAGCGTAGACTTCACAGATACGCAGTATTTT	CASSVDFTDTQYF
few	TRBD1	TRBV10-3	TRBJ1-3	TGTGCCATCAGCAGACAGGGGGATGGAAACACCATATATTTT	CAISRQGDGNTIYF
.	.	TRBV6-5	TRBJ1-4	TGTGCCAGCAAACGTGGGGGAGGGGAAAAACTGTTTTTT	CASKRGGGEKLFF
.	TRBD1	TRBV30	TRBJ1-3	TGTGCCTGGAGTCAGGGGGATAACTCAAACACCATATATTTT	CAWSQGDNSNTIYF
.	TRBD2	TRBV7-6	TRBJ2-3	TGTGCCAGCAGCCCACGACTAGCGGGAGAGGTGGCAGATACGCAGTATTTT	CASSPRLAGEVADTQYF
.	TRBD1	TRBV15	TRBJ1-5	TGTGCCACCAGCCCATTCCCCGGGACAGGGAATAGCAATCAGCCCCAGCATTTT	CATSPFPGTGNSNQPQHF
.	TRBD2	TRBV11-3	TRBJ2-1	TGTGCCAGCAGCTCTAGCGGGAGACATGAGCAGTTCTTC	CASSSSGRHEQFF
.	.	TRBV14	TRBJ2-2	TGTGCCAGCAGCCCCAGAGGGCGGATGGGGACCGGGGAGCTGTTTTTT	CASSPRGRMGTGELFF